Below, 13 T cell receptor beta chains from the same sample are listed, as sequenced in a study of T cells in severe cutaneous drug reactions. Carbamazepine had induced Stevens-Johnson syndrome or toxic epidermal necrolysis in the sequenced donors. The iRepertoire multiplex PCR system with TCR subtype-specific primers built both bulk and single-cell libraries. Each CDR3 protein gets one entry in TCRdb, which reprocessed the multiplex PCR reads and gives no DNA. The table gives roughly 1,600 distinct CDR3 sequences; the top ten clones make up roughly 15% of it. Material for sequencing was PBMCs. These receptors were taken from a human donor with Stevens-Johnson syndrome, a severe cutaneous drug reaction.

According to its frequency, this clonotype is large. The rearrangement uses TRBV28 and TRBJ2-7; checking the TCRdb D call of TRBD2 is not possible without DNA. CDR3 length: 13 amino acids. Germline V CDR1 and CDR2: MDHEN, SYDVKM. The CDR3 sequence is CASSFDYPYEQYF.

In terms of frequency, this clonotype is medium-sized. CDR3: CATRSTGDRSGNTIYF. The rearrangement uses TRBV28 and TRBJ1-3; the TRBD1 assignment by TCRdb is unverifiable without DNA. CDR1 is MDHEN and CDR2 is SYDVKM in the germline V gene. CDR3 size: 16 residues.

This chain connects TRBV2 to TRBJ2-6; absent DNA, TCRdb's TRBD1 call cannot be checked. The CDR3 is 17 amino acids. Germline values: CDR1 SNHLY, CDR2 FYNNEI. CDR3 sequence: CASSGTGVLSGANVLTF. Filled out from reference TRBV2 and TRBJ2-6, the complete variable domain reads EPEVTQTPSHQVTQMGQEVILRCVPISNHLYFYWYRQILGQKVEFLVSFYNNEISEKSEIFDDQFSVERPDGSNFTLKIRSTKLEDSAMYFCASSGTGVLSGANVLTFGAGSRLTVL.

Judged by frequency, this clonotype is medium-sized. The chain recombines TRBV2 with TRBJ1-5; TCRdb outputs TRBD1, but without DNA this stays unchecked. Germline V gene lookup returns CDR1 SNHLY and CDR2 FYNNEI. This CDR3 spans 15 amino acids. Here the CDR3 reads CASAFDRTGNQPQHF.

This chain connects TRBV29-1 to TRBJ2-3; TCRdb returns TRBD2, unconfirmable since there is no DNA. The V gene's germline CDR1 is SQVTM and CDR2 ANQGSEA. This CDR3 has 16 amino acids. The chain's CDR3 is CSVEGLAGGPTDTQYF.

This clonotype is called medium-sized (0.01 to 0.1%) based on its frequency. The chain joins TRBV2 to TRBJ1-1. The CDR3 runs 16 residues. CDR1 and CDR2 from the germline V gene are SNHLY and FYNNEI. The CDR3 is CASSSGRAEMNTEAFF.

The chain combines TRBV12-3 or TRBV12-4 with TRBJ1-3; checking the TCRdb D call of TRBD1 is not possible without DNA. The length of the CDR3 is 17 residues. CDR3: CASRSAGGRISGNTIYF.

By frequency, this clonotype registers medium-sized (0.01 to 0.1%). The J gene is TRBJ1-5, the V gene TRBV24-1; TCRdb returns TRBD1, unconfirmable since there is no DNA. The CDR3 covers 15 residues. Germline CDR1 and CDR2: KGHDR and SFDVKD. The CDR3 region is CATSDSGQFHQPQHF.

Its frequency marks this clonotype as large. The chain combines TRBV28 with TRBJ1-5; the TCRdb call, TRBD1, lacks DNA for checking. Germline-derived CDR1 and CDR2 are MDHEN and SYDVKM. The CDR3 totals 14 residues. The CDR3 region is CASSLGTVNQPQHF. The full variable domain, in which reference TRBV28 and TRBJ1-5 provide the parts outside the CDR3, is DVKVTQSSRYLVKRTGEKVFLECVQDMDHENMFWYRQDPGLGLRLIYFSYDVKMKEKGDIPEGYSVSREKKERFSLILESASTNQTSMYLCASSLGTVNQPQHFGDGTRLSIL.

Judged by frequency, this clonotype is large. This chain connects TRBV28 to TRBJ1-1. The CDR3 runs to 14 residues. The germline V gene has CDR1 MDHEN and CDR2 SYDVKM. CDR3: CASSLMSEVTEAFF.

This clonotype counts as medium-sized by frequency. The chain carries TRBV19 and TRBJ2-7. The CDR3 spans 13 residues. Germline lookup yields CDR1 LNHDA and CDR2 SQIVND (reference sequence). The chain's CDR3 is CASSILAFHEQYF.

The chain uses TRBV2 and TRBJ2-1; there is no DNA to check the TCRdb D call of TRBD1. Germline-derived CDR1 and CDR2 are SNHLY and FYNNEI. The CDR3 sequence is 19 residues long. The CDR3 here is CASSVPGQVFGTKYNEQFF.

Judged by frequency, this clonotype is large. The chain has TRBV10-3 and TRBJ1-1. Germline V CDR1 and CDR2: ENHRY, SYGVKD. This CDR3 is built from 16 residues. The CDR3 sequence is CAISESMRSSEGEAFF.